This T cell receptor (beta chain) was identified during a study of human T cells and chemical hapten exposure. Study information: Patch tests of 0.01% DPC on the upper back were read at 6 days.

Concerning this clonotype itself: Antigen specificity is unknown.

Regarding time point: pre-sensitization, week 0. Treatment given: therapeutic diphenylcyclopropenone sensitization with weekly scalp DPC. Whole blood, unfractionated, served as the material for total RNA extraction. Study observations and caveats: Alopecia affecting every donor means their immune response may not match healthy people's.

From germline, CDR1 is LNHDA and CDR2 SQIVND (reference sequence). This CDR3 comprises 12 residues. Trimming shortened V by 7 bases and J by 6 bases, and 9 bases separated the two germline ends. The library tagged individual cDNA molecules with unique molecular identifiers. TCRdb re-analysed the RACE reads in MiXCR, keeping a single row per CDR3 protein. Among more than 250,000 distinct CDR3 sequences listed, more than 6.5% were seen once. This chain uses TRBV19 with TRBJ2-2; no firm D call. This sequence originates from a woman aged 40 to 50 with alopecia areata. Some clones in this sample may be carry-over from other donors' samples. The sample here was whole blood, taken in connection with sensitization to the hapten diphenylcyclopropenone (DPC). The CDR3 spells CASTLHAGELFF. In DNA, the CDR3 is TGTGCCAGTACCCTCCACGCCGGGGAGCTGTTTTTT.